These 7 T cell receptor beta chains share one sample of origin, sequenced in a study of blood T cell repertoires in COVID-19. TCRdb keeps only in-frame clones here, not all; method: immunoSEQ multiplex PCR. This table holds tens of thousands of clones, 80% found once. Material: peripheral blood. These TCRs come from a woman aged 80 or older with acute or convalescent COVID-19.

V is TRBV29-1 and J is TRBJ1-5; 7 nucleotides align to TRBD1. Germline loops: CDR1 SQVTM, CDR2 ANQGSEA. V gave up 6 bases and J gave up 2 bases; unmatched junction bases: 4. There are 13 residues in the CDR3. CDR3 sequence (DNA): TGCAGCGTCGCAACAGGGGGCAATCAGCCCCAGCATTTT. This codes for CSVATGGNQPQHF.

The genes are TRBV10-2 and TRBJ2-7, with 9 positions matching TRBD1. Germline trimming cut 2 bases from V and 1 base from J; bases unmatched to any gene: 6. The CDR3 runs to 16 residues. From germline, CDR1 is WSHSY and CDR2 SAAADI. CDR3 loop: CASSEGGQGGSYEQYF. For the CDR3, the DNA is TGCGCCAGCAGTGAGGGGGGACAGGGTGGATCCTACGAGCAGTACTTC.

This clone was seen a single time. This chain joins TRBV7-7 and TRBJ2-1; 8 bases agree with TRBD2. J was trimmed by 7 bases and V by 3 bases; bases with no gene match: 2. The CDR3 contains 13 residues. The germline V gene encodes CDR1 SSHAT and CDR2 FNYEAQ (reference sequence). The CDR3, as DNA: TGTGCCAGCAGCTTGGGCGGGGGGAATGAGCAGTTCTTC. This sequence encodes CASSLGGGNEQFF.

This clone was seen only a few times. This chain uses TRBV29-1 with TRBJ2-7; TRBD1 matches at 9 bases. The length of the CDR3 is 14 residues. Germline assignment: CDR1 SQVTM and CDR2 ANQGSEA. The V and J ends lost 7 bases and 3 bases, in that order; junction bases with no gene match: 10. The CDR3 DNA reads TGCAGCGCCGACACGGGACAGGGAGGCTACGAGCAGTACTTC. Encoded protein: CSADTGQGGYEQYF.

V gene TRBV19 combines with J gene TRBJ1-5; 9 nucleotides match TRBD1. The germline gives CDR1 LNHDA, CDR2 SQIVND (reference sequence). The CDR3 totals 13 residues. V lost 5 bases, J lost 6 bases, and 2 bases stayed unmatched. Here the CDR3 DNA reads TGTGCCAGTAGTCGACAGGGGGGTCAGCCCCAGCATTTT. The encoded protein is CASSRQGGQPQHF.

This clone was seen more than once but under ten times. V is TRBV4-1 and J is TRBJ2-2; D gene uncertain. The germline gives CDR1 MGHRA, CDR2 YSYEKL. The V and J ends lost 1 base and 1 base respectively, with 10 bases between them. The CDR3 contains 16 residues. The CDR3 region has the DNA TGCGCCAGCAGCCAAGGCCTAACCTGGAACACCGGGGAGCTGTTTTTT. Translating it yields CASSQGLTWNTGELFF.

CDR3 region: CASSLVGGGSQETQYF. CDR3 DNA sequence: TGCGCCAGCAGCTTGGTAGGAGGGGGCAGTCAAGAGACCCAGTACTTC. The V call is TRBV5-1, the J call TRBJ2-5, with a weak D call TRBD1 (7 bases). The CDR3 covers 16 residues. Looked up from germline, CDR1 is SGHRS and CDR2 is YFSETQ. The V end lost 0 bases, the J end lost 2 bases, and 14 bases lay between the germline ends. The full variable domain, completed using reference TRBV5-1 and TRBJ2-5, is KAGVTQTPRYLIKTRGQQVTLSCSPISGHRSVSWYQQTPGQGLQFLFEYFSETQRNKGNFPGRFSGRQFSNSRSEMNVSTLELGDSALYLCASSLVGGGSQETQYFGPGTRLLVL.